Sequencing of this T cell receptor beta chain was carried out in a study of cytomegalovirus exposure and HLA in healthy donors. V dropped 6 bases and J dropped 8 bases, with 16 bases sitting between them. Germline assignment: CDR1 LNHDA and CDR2 SQIVND (reference sequence). This CDR3 comprises 13 residues. Study-level points and caveats: Indistinguishability led to the exclusion of some V segments, TRBV6-2 and TRBV6-3 included. Most TCR sequences were uncommon, yet certain public TCRs appeared in many donors. When presence/absence was analysed, sequencing depth was taken to be roughly uniform across donors.

13 Jbeta primers and 60 Vbeta primers were used for the PCR. Method: immunoSEQ multiplex PCR; TCRdb's copy keeps in-frame clones and lacks some. This sample carries over 50,000 clones, with around 10% going to the ten biggest clones. About this clone: Its antigen is as yet unknown.

The chain uses TRBV19 and TRBJ1-2; D is perhaps TRBD1 (6 bases). This TCR was sampled from a man aged 50-60 years in good health and CMV-seropositive. The specimen sequenced was PBMCs. CDR3 region: CASSPQGPEGYTF. Here the CDR3 DNA reads TGTGCCAGTAGCCCACAGGGTCCGGAGGGCTACACCTTC.